This is a list of T cell receptor beta chains from one sample in a study of PD-L1 blockade in urothelial cancer. Here immunoSEQ multiplex PCR was the method, and the copy in TCRdb shows in-frame clones only, minus some. The profile shows about 130,000 clones, approximately 88% of them singletons. Here the sequenced sample was PBMCs, taken around atezolizumab (anti-PD-L1) treatment. The receptors stem from a man aged 50 or older with urothelial cancer. Each CDR3 is given with its conserved first and last residue. D genes are given only for firm matches. Clone size is stated in some rows and not others, as once, few, many or a class when expanded.

abundance	j_gene	len	v_gene	d_gene	CDR3aa	CDR3nt
many	TRBJ2-1	15	TRBV28	TRBD2	CASTPGTSGINEQFF	TGTGCCAGCACGCCCGGGACTAGCGGGATCAATGAGCAGTTCTTC
NA	TRBJ2-5	15	TRBV6-6	TRBD2	CASSPTRLAGETQYF	TGTGCCAGCAGCCCTACCCGCCTAGCGGGAGAGACCCAGTACTTC
NA	TRBJ1-2	15	TRBV27	NA	CASSFLAGKDYGYTF	TGTGCCAGCAGTTTTCTGGCAGGGAAGGACTATGGCTACACCTTC
NA	TRBJ1-5	14	TRBV15	TRBD1	CATSDRGGGQPQHF	TGTGCCACCAGCGACAGGGGAGGGGGTCAGCCCCAGCATTTT
NA	TRBJ1-2	12	TRBV19	TRBD1	CASYRDRAGYTF	TGTGCCAGCTACCGGGACAGGGCTGGCTACACCTTC
NA	TRBJ1-1	13	TRBV18	NA	CASSPQGNTEAFF	TGTGCCAGCTCTCCGCAGGGGAACACTGAAGCTTTCTTT
once	TRBJ1-5	12	TRBV6-6	NA	CASRTENQPQHF	TGTGCCAGCAGGACGGAGAATCAGCCCCAGCATTTT
NA	TRBJ2-7	16	TRBV7-2	TRBD2	CASSSLAGGVPYEQYF	TGTGCCAGCAGCTCCTTAGCGGGAGGGGTTCCGTACGAGCAGTACTTC
NA	TRBJ1-5	14	TRBV4-1	NA	CASSQDAGNQPQHF	TGCGCCAGCAGCCAAGATGCCGGGAATCAGCCCCAGCATTTT
once	TRBJ2-3	16	TRBV5-5	TRBD2	CASSLGLAKGADTQYF	TGTGCCAGCAGCTTGGGACTAGCCAAAGGGGCAGATACGCAGTATTTT
NA	TRBJ2-7	14	TRBV2	TRBD1	CASSGDRVSYEQYF	TGTGCCAGCAGCGGCGACAGGGTGTCCTACGAGCAGTACTTC
NA	TRBJ2-1	12	TRBV13	NA	CASSLGSNEQFF	TGTGCCAGCAGCTTAGGTTCTAATGAGCAGTTCTTC
NA	TRBJ1-3	14	TRBV21-1	NA	CASSIRSLGNTIYF	TGTGCCAGCAGCATTAGATCCCTGGGAAACACCATATATTTT
NA	TRBJ2-1	13	TRBV9	TRBD1	CASSADRVNEQFF	TGTGCCAGCAGCGCGGACAGGGTGAATGAGCAGTTCTTC
NA	TRBJ1-2	14	TRBV2	TRBD1	CASRLTGGYYGYTF	TGTGCCAGCAGACTCACAGGGGGCTACTATGGCTACACCTTC
NA	TRBJ2-5	13	TRBV7-9	TRBD1	CASSLGTGEPQYF	TGTGCCAGCAGCTTGGGGACAGGAGAACCCCAGTACTTC
NA	TRBJ1-2	14	TRBV28	NA	CASYAPGRFYGYTF	TGTGCCAGCTACGCCCCCGGGAGATTCTATGGCTACACCTTC
NA	TRBJ1-1	15	TRBV4-2	NA	CASSPLFGGDTEAFF	TGTGCCAGCAGCCCGCTTTTCGGGGGAGACACTGAAGCTTTCTTT
few	TRBJ2-3	13	TRBV5-1	NA	CASSLDGTDTQYF	TGCGCCAGCAGCTTGGACGGTACAGATACGCAGTATTTT
NA	TRBJ2-1	14	TRBV7-9	NA	CASSPFNSYNEQFF	TGTGCCAGCAGCCCTTTTAACAGCTACAATGAGCAGTTCTTC
many	TRBJ2-7	14	TRBV19	NA	CASSTRTATYEQYF	TGTGCCAGTAGTACCCGGACAGCCACCTACGAGCAGTACTTC